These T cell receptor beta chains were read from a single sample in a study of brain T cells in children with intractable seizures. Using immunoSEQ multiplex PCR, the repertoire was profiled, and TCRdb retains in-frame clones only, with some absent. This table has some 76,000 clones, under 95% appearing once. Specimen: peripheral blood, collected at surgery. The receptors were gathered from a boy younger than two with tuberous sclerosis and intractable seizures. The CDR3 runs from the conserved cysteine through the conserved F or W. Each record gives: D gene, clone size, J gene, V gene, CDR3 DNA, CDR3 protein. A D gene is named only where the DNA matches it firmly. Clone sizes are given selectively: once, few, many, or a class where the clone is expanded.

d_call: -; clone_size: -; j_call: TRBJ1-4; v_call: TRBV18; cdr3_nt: TGTGCCAGCTCACCACCAGCCGGGGAACTGTTTTTT; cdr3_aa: CASSPPAGELFF
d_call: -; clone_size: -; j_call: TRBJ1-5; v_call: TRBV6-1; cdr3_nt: TGTGCCAGCAGTGACGTCGGCAATCAGCCCCAGCATTTT; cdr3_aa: CASSDVGNQPQHF
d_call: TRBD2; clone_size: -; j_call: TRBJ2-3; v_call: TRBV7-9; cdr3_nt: TGTGCCAGCAGCTTAGTACTAGCGGGCACAGATACGCAGTATTTT; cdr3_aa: CASSLVLAGTDTQYF
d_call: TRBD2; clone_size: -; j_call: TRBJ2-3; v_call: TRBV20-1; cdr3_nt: TGCAGTGCTAGTCCTAGCGGGCCGCCAGATACGCAGTATTTT; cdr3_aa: CSASPSGPPDTQYF
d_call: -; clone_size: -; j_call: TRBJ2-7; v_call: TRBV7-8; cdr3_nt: TGTGCCAGCAGCTTAAGCCGGACAGTCTTCTACGAGCAGTACTTC; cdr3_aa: CASSLSRTVFYEQYF
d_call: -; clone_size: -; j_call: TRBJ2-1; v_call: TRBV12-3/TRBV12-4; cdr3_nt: TGTGCCAGCAGTAGTGGGGGCGGTGAGCAGTTCTTC; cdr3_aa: CASSSGGGEQFF
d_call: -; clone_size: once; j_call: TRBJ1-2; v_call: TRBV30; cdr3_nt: TGTGCCTGGAGTGTAACCCTCCTAAACTATGGCTACACCTTC; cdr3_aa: CAWSVTLLNYGYTF
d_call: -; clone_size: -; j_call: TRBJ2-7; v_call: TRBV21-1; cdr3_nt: TGTGCCAGCAGTCGCGCCCAGAGCTCCTACGAGCAGTACTTC; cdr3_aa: CASSRAQSSYEQYF
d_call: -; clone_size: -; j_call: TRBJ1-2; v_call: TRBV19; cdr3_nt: TGTGCCAGTAGTAGCACGCCCAGGGGTCCGACGGGCTATGGCTACACCTTC; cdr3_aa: CASSSTPRGPTGYGYTF
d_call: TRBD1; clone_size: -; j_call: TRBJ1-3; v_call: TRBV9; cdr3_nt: TGTGCCAGCAGCGGAGACAGGGACGGAAACACCATATATTTT; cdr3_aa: CASSGDRDGNTIYF
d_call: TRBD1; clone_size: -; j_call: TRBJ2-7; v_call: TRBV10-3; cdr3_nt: TGTGCCATCTGTCCACAGGGGGCTCTCGAGCAGTACTTC; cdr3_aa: CAICPQGALEQYF
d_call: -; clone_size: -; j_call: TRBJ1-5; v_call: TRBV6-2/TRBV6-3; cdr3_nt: TGTGCCAGCAGTTTCAGAGGGGGGGGAGCATATAGCAATCAGCCCCAGCATTTT; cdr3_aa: CASSFRGGGAYSNQPQHF
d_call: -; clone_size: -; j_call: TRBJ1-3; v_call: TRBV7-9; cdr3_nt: TGTGCCAGCAGGAGAGGAGGACTCTCTGGAAACACCATATATTTT; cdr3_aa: CASRRGGLSGNTIYF
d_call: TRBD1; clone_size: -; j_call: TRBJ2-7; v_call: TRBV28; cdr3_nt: TGTGCCAGCAGTACCCCTACCGGGACAGGGGGCTACGAGCAGTACTTC; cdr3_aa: CASSTPTGTGGYEQYF
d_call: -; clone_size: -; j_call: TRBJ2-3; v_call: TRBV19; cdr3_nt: TGTGCCAGTAGTATGAACAGAGCAGATACGCAGTATTTT; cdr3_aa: CASSMNRADTQYF
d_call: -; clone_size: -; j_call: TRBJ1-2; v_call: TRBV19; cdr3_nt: TGTGCCAGTAGTATAAGGGGTAACTATGGCTACACCTTC; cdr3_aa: CASSIRGNYGYTF